One T cell receptor (beta chain) is described in this entry. The antigen remains undetermined. This entry is derived from a study of shared clonotypes between healthy human individuals. The method was immunoSEQ multiplex PCR; TCRdb's version includes in-frame clones alone and lacks a portion of them. Of 600,000 or so clones in the sample, roughly 98% were seen once. The CDR3 is made up of 13 amino acids. Trimming shortened V by 3 bases and J by 4 bases, and 12 bases separated the two germline ends. Germline CDR1 is SQVTM and CDR2 is ANQGSEA. The study's findings and limits: Clonotypes not shared had lower generation probabilities than those common to all four donors.

CD45RO negativity and positive selection for CCR7 defined naive CD8 cells, a population that excluded terminally differentiated effector memory CD45RA+ cells. The TCR comes from a man aged 25-45 years in good health. The gene calls are TRBV29-1 and TRBJ1-1; unclear D gene. The material sequenced was naive CD8+ T cells sorted from blood. The CDR3 DNA is TGCAGCGTTGATTTCGGAGGGCTCACTGAAGCTTTCTTT. Protein product: CSVDFGGLTEAFF.